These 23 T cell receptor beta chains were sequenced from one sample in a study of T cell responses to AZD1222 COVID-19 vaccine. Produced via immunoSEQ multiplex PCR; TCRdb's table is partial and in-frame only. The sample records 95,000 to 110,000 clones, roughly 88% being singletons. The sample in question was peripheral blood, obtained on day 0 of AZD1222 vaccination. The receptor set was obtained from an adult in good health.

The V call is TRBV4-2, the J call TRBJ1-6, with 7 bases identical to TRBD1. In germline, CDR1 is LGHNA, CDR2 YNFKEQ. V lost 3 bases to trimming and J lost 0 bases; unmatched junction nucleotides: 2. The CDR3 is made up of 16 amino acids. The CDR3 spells CASSQDRSSYNSPLHF. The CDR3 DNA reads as TGTGCCAGCAGCCAGGACAGGAGCTCCTATAATTCACCCCTCCACTTT.

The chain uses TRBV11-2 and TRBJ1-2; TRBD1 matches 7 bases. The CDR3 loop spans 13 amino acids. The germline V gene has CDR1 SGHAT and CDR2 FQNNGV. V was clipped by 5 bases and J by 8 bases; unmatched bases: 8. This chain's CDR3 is CASSPTGPMGYTF. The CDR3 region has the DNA TGTGCCAGCAGCCCGACAGGGCCTATGGGCTACACCTTC.

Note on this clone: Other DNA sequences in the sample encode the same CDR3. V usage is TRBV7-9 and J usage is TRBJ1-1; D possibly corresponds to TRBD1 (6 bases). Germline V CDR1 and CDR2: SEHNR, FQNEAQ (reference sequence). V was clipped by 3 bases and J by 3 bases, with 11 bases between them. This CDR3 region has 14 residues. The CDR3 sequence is CASSLGPGDTEAFF. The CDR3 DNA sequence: TGTGCCAGCAGCTTGGGGCCAGGGGACACTGAAGCTTTCTTT. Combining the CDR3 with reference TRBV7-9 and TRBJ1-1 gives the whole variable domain DTGVSQNPRHKITKRGQNVTFRCDPISEHNRLYWYRQTLGQGPEFLTYFQNEAQLEKSRLLSDRFSAERPKGSFSTLEIQRTEQGDSAMYLCASSLGPGDTEAFFGQGTRLTVV.

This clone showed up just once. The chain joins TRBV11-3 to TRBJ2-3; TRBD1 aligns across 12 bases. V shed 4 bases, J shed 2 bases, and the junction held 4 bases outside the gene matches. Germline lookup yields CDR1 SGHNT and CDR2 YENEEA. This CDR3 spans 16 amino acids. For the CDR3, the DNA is TGTGCCAGCAGCTCGGGACAGGGGGCCAACACAGATACGCAGTATTTT. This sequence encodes CASSSGQGANTDTQYF.

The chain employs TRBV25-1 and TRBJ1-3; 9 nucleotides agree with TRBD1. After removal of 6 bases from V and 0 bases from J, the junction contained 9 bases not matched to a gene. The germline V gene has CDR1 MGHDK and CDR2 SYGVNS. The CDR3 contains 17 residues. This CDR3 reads CASSRPGTGSSGNTIYF. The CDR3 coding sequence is TGTGCCAGCAGCCGTCCCGGGACAGGGAGCTCTGGAAACACCATATATTTT.

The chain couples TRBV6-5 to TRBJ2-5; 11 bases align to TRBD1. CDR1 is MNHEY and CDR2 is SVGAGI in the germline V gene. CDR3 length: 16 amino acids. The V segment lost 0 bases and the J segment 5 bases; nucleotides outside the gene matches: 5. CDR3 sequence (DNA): TGTGCCAGCAGTTACTCCGGACAGGGGGCGCTTGAGACCCAGTACTTC. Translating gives CASSYSGQGALETQYF.

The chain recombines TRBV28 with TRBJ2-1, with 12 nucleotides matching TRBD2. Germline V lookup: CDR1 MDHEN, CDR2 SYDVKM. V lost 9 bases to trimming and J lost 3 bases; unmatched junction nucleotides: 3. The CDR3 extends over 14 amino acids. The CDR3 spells CASLLAGGYNEQFF. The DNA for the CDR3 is TGTGCCAGTTTACTAGCGGGGGGCTACAATGAGCAGTTCTTC.

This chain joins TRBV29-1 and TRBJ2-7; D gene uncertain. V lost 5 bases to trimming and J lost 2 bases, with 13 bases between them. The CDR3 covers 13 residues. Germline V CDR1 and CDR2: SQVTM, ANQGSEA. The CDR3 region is CSVLTALTYEQYF. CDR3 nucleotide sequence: TGCAGCGTTCTTACAGCTCTAACCTACGAGCAGTACTTC.

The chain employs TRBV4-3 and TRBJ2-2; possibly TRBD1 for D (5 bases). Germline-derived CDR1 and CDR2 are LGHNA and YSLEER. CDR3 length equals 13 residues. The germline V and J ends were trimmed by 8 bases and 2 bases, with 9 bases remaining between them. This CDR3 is CASRDRNTGELFF. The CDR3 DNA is TGCGCCAGCCGAGACAGAAACACCGGGGAGCTGTTTTTT.

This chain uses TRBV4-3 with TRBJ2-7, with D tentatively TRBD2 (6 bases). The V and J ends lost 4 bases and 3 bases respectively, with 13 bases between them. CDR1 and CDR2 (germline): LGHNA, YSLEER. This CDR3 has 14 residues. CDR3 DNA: TGCGCCAGCAGCCTCGGGGGACCGAGCTACGAGCAGTACTTC. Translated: CASSLGGPSYEQYF.

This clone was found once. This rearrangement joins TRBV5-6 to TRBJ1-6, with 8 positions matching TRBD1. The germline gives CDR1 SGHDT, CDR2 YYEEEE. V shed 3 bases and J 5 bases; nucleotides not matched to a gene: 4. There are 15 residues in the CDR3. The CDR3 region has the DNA TGTGCCAGCAGCTACTGGGACAGGAATAATTCACCCCTCCACTTT. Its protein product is CASSYWDRNNSPLHF.

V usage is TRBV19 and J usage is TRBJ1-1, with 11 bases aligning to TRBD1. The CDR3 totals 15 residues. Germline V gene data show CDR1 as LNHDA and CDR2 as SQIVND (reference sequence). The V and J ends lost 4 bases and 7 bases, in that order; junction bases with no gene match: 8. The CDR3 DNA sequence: TGTGCCAGTAGTAAGGCCGGGACAGGGGGTGTTGAAGCTTTCTTT. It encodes CASSKAGTGGVEAFF.

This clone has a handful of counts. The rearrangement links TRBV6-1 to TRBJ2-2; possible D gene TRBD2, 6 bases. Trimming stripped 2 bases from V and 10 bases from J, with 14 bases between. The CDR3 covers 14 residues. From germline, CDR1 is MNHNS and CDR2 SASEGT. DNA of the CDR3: TGTGCCAGCAGTGAAATGGGGAGGTTCGAGGAGCTGTTTTTT. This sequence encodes CASSEMGRFEELFF.

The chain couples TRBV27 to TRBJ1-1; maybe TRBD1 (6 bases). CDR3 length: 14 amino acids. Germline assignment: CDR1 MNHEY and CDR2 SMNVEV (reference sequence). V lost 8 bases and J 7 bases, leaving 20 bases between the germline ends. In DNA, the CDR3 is TGTGCCAGCTGGGGGGCAGGACTTGTCCATGAAGCTTTCTTT. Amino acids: CASWGAGLVHEAFF.

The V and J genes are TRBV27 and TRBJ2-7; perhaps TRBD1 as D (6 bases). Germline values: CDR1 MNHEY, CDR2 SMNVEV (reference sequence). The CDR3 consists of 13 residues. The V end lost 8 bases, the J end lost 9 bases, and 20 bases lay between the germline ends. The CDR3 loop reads CASPGVGWNRQYF. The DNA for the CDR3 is TGTGCCAGCCCAGGGGTGGGGTGGAATCGGCAGTACTTC.

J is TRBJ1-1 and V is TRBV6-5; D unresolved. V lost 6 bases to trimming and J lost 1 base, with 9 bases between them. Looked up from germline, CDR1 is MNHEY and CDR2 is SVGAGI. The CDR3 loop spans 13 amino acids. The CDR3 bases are TGTGCCAGCAGCCCCACCGCGAACACTGAAGCTTTCTTT. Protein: CASSPTANTEAFF.

The CDR3 is CASSQDGGGSYNEQFF. CDR3 DNA sequence: TGTGCCAGCAGCCAAGATGGCGGGGGGTCCTACAATGAGCAGTTCTTC. J is TRBJ2-1 and V is TRBV4-2; 8 bases fit TRBD2. Germline CDR1 LGHNA, CDR2 YNFKEQ. CDR3 length: 16 amino acids. Trimming at V came to 0 bases and at J to 1 base, leaving 2 bases not matched to a gene.

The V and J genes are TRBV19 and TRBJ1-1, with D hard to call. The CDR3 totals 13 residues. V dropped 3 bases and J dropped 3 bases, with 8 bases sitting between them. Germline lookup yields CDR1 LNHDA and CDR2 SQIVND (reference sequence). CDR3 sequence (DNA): TGTGCCAGTAGTATCGGTGGCTACACTGAAGCTTTCTTT. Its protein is CASSIGGYTEAFF.

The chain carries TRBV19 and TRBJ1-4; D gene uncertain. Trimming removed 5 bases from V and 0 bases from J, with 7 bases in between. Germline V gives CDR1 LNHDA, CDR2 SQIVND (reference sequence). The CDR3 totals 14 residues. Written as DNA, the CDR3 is TGTGCCAGTAGTGCTCTTGCAACTAATGAAAAACTGTTTTTT. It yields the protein CASSALATNEKLFF.

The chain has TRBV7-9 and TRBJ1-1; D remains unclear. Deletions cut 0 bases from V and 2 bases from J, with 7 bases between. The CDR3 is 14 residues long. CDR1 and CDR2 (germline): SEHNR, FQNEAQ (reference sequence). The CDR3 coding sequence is TGTGCCAGCAGCTTAGCCGGGCTAAACACTGAAGCTTTCTTT. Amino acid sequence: CASSLAGLNTEAFF. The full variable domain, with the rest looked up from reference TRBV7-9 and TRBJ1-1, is DTGVSQNPRHKITKRGQNVTFRCDPISEHNRLYWYRQTLGQGPEFLTYFQNEAQLEKSRLLSDRFSAERPKGSFSTLEIQRTEQGDSAMYLCASSLAGLNTEAFFGQGTRLTVV.

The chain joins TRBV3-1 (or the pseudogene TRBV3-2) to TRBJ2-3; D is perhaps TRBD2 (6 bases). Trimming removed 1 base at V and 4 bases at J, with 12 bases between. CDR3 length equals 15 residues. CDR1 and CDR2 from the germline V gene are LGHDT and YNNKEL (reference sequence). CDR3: CASSQGTGAADTQYF. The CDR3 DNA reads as TGTGCCAGCAGCCAAGGTACGGGAGCTGCAGATACGCAGTATTTT.

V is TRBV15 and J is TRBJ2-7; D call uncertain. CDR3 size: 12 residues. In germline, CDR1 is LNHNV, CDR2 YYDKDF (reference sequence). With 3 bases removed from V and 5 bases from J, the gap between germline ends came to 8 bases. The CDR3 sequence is CATSSTTDEQYF. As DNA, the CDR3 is TGTGCCACCAGCAGCACCACGGACGAGCAGTACTTC.

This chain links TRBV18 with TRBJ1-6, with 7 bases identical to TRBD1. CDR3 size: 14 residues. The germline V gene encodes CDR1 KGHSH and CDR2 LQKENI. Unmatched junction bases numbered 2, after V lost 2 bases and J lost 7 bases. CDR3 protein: CASSPDRDNSPLHF. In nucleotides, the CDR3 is TGTGCCAGCTCACCAGACAGGGACAATTCACCCCTCCACTTT.